The next 14 T cell receptor beta chains were all read from a single sample in a study of blood T cell repertoires in COVID-19. Using immunoSEQ multiplex PCR, the repertoire was profiled, and TCRdb retains in-frame clones only, with some absent. The table records just over 60,000 clones, 65% to 80% of them present only once. The sequenced sample consisted of peripheral blood. Receptors originate from a man aged 55 to 70 with acute or convalescent COVID-19.

This clone showed up just a few times. V and J are TRBV29-1 and TRBJ1-3; a possible D gene is TRBD1 (5 bases). This CDR3 is built from 12 residues. Germline loops: CDR1 SQVTM, CDR2 ANQGSEA. V was cut by 7 bases and J by 4 bases, with 11 bases left in between. The CDR3 region has the DNA TGCAGCGGGGGGGAGCACGGAAACACCATATATTTT. Translation gives CSGGEHGNTIYF. The variable domain in full, completed from reference TRBV29-1 and TRBJ1-3, reads SAVISQKPSRDICQRGTSLTIQCQVDSQVTMMFWYRQQPGQSLTLIATANQGSEATYESGFVIDKFPISRPNLTFSTLTVSNMSPEDSSIYLCSGGEHGNTIYFGEGSWLTVV.

Here the CDR3 reads CASRRGSSYGYTF. In DNA form, the CDR3 reads TGTGCCAGCAGGCGGGGCAGTTCCTATGGCTACACCTTC. The gene calls are TRBV6-5 and TRBJ1-2; D may be TRBD1 (5 bases). With 6 bases removed from V and 4 bases from J, the gap between germline ends came to 12 bases. In germline, CDR1 is MNHEY, CDR2 SVGAGI. The length of the CDR3 is 13 residues.

The rearrangement uses TRBV28 and TRBJ1-3; D may be TRBD1 (6 bases). The CDR3 is made up of 16 amino acids. The germline V and J ends were trimmed by 7 bases and 0 bases, with 16 bases remaining between them. The V gene's germline CDR1 is MDHEN and CDR2 SYDVKM. CDR3 amino acids: CASNNPFRGSGNTIYF. The CDR3 DNA reads TGTGCCAGCAACAATCCTTTCAGGGGCTCTGGAAACACCATATATTTT. The full variable domain, rest sourced from reference TRBV28 and TRBJ1-3, is DVKVTQSSRYLVKRTGEKVFLECVQDMDHENMFWYRQDPGLGLRLIYFSYDVKMKEKGDIPEGYSVSREKKERFSLILESASTNQTSMYLCASNNPFRGSGNTIYFGEGSWLTVV.

The rearrangement joins TRBV3-1 (or the pseudogene TRBV3-2) to TRBJ2-7, with 10 nucleotides matching TRBD1. This CDR3 region has 15 residues. Germline CDR1 reads LGHDT; CDR2 reads YNNKEL (reference sequence). The ends lost 2 bases at V and 6 bases at J; junction bases unmatched: 7. CDR3 nucleotide sequence: TGTGCCAGCAGCCAAAACGGACAGGGGGTGTCCGAGCAGTACTTC. The encoded protein is CASSQNGQGVSEQYF.

V and J are TRBV19 and TRBJ2-1; D is possibly TRBD2 (6 bases). Germline CDR1 reads LNHDA; CDR2 reads SQIVND (reference sequence). The CDR3 covers 15 residues. The germline V and J ends were trimmed by 4 bases and 6 bases, with 16 bases remaining between them. The chain's CDR3 is CASSNGVADLNEQFF. The CDR3, as DNA: TGTGCCAGTAGTAACGGAGTAGCGGACCTCAATGAGCAGTTCTTC.

This clone has a single count. This chain joins TRBV6-5 and TRBJ2-1, with D possibly being TRBD1 (6 bases). Germline lookup yields CDR1 MNHEY and CDR2 SVGAGI. The germline V and J ends were trimmed by 5 bases and 5 bases, with 13 bases remaining between them. This CDR3 has 14 amino acids. The CDR3 sequence is CASSRTVSNNEQFF. The CDR3 coding sequence is TGTGCCAGCAGTCGGACAGTTAGCAACAATGAGCAGTTCTTC.

The rearrangement uses TRBV24-1 and TRBJ2-1; D unresolved. The V and J ends lost 5 bases and 7 bases respectively, with 11 bases between them. CDR1 and CDR2 from the germline V gene are KGHDR and SFDVKD. The CDR3 is 13 amino acids. The CDR3 DNA reads as TGTGCCACCAGTGTACCCGGGTTGAATGAGCAGTTCTTC. Its translation is CATSVPGLNEQFF.

V gene TRBV30 combines with J gene TRBJ2-5; 8 nucleotides align to TRBD2. The CDR3 loop spans 15 amino acids. Germline V gene data show CDR1 as GTSNPN and CDR2 as SVGIG (reference sequence). V shed 2 bases and J 4 bases; nucleotides not matched to a gene: 9. The CDR3 region has the DNA TGTGCCTGGAGTCTAGCGGGCGTCGAAGTAGAGACCCAGTACTTC. It yields the protein CAWSLAGVEVETQYF.

There are a few counts of this clone. V usage is TRBV3-1 (or the pseudogene TRBV3-2) and J usage is TRBJ2-1; TRBD2 aligns across 7 bases. In germline, CDR1 is LGHDT, CDR2 YNNKEL (reference sequence). V gave up 5 bases and J gave up 6 bases; unmatched junction bases: 1. This CDR3 is built from 12 residues. The CDR3 sequence is CASSWTSNEQFF. The DNA of the CDR3 is TGTGCCAGCAGCTGGACTAGCAATGAGCAGTTCTTC.

The chain is built from TRBV7-9 and TRBJ2-1; 8 nucleotides align to TRBD1. The CDR3 loop spans 16 amino acids. Trimming took 2 bases from V and 6 from J; bases not matched to a gene: 9. In germline, CDR1 is SEHNR, CDR2 FQNEAQ (reference sequence). This CDR3 reads CASSLFQTGVTNEQFF. CDR3 DNA sequence: TGTGCCAGCAGCTTATTCCAGACAGGGGTCACCAATGAGCAGTTCTTC.

This clone was observed once. This sequence joins TRBV6-5 and TRBJ2-5, with TRBD2 matching 8 bases. Germline V gives CDR1 MNHEY, CDR2 SVGAGI. The CDR3 covers 15 residues. V shed 7 bases, J shed 2 bases, and the junction held 9 bases outside the gene matches. The CDR3 region is CASTWSSGMQETQYF. The CDR3 bases are TGTGCCAGCACCTGGAGTAGCGGGATGCAAGAGACCCAGTACTTC.

This chain uses TRBV5-1 with TRBJ2-1, with a tentative D call TRBD1 (5 bases). The V gene lost 0 bases and the J gene lost 7 bases, with 14 bases spanning the gap. The germline V gene encodes CDR1 SGHRS and CDR2 YFSETQ. This CDR3 spans 15 amino acids. In nucleotides, the CDR3 is TGCGCCAGCAGCTTGGCCCAGGGCATGAGTAATGAGCAGTTCTTC. Protein product: CASSLAQGMSNEQFF.

This clone has only one observation. The chain recombines TRBV5-1 with TRBJ2-1; 11 nucleotides match TRBD2. This CDR3 is 15 amino acids long. V shed 4 bases, J shed 14 bases, and the junction held 14 bases outside the gene matches. CDR1 SGHRS and CDR2 YFSETQ come from the germline V gene. The CDR3 protein is CASSLTTSGDLRKFF. CDR3 in DNA: TGCGCCAGCAGCCTGACGACTAGCGGGGACCTGAGGAAGTTCTTC.

The V gene is TRBV7-3, the J gene TRBJ2-7; 7 nucleotides align to TRBD2. From germline, CDR1 is SGHTA and CDR2 FQGTGA. Germline trimming cut 5 bases from V and 5 bases from J; bases unmatched to any gene: 27. The CDR3 covers 20 residues. CDR3 amino acids: CASSPSPSVAGIAGVHEQYF. In DNA form, the CDR3 reads TGTGCCAGCAGCCCATCACCGTCAGTGGCGGGGATCGCGGGAGTCCACGAGCAGTACTTC.